Following are 25 T cell receptor beta chains from one sample sequenced in a study of CXCR3-negative and CXCR3-positive naive CD8 T cells. The antigens of these receptors remain unknown. UMI-labeled TRB cDNA libraries were prepared by 5' RACE. For each CDR3 protein, TCRdb gives one entry from its re-call of the 5' RACE reads, without DNA. Its table records about 98,000 distinct CDR3 sequences. The study, taken as a whole, reports: For CXCR3-positive naive cells, TRB CDR3s were more hydrophobic than those of CXCR3-negative naive cells.

The sequenced material came from naive CXCR3+ CD8+ T cells from blood. The subset was: CD45RO-CCR7+CD27+CD95- naive CD8+ T cells expressing CXCR3 (TNR3+). Receptors originate from a human donor in good health. Some clones in this sample may be carry-over from other donors' samples.

V is TRBV11-2 and J is TRBJ2-4; TCRdb indicates TRBD1, and absent DNA this call remains unverified. The V gene's germline CDR1 is SGHAT and CDR2 FQNNGV. This CDR3 spans 17 amino acids. The CDR3 loop reads CASSSALHRDPKNIQYF.

The chain has TRBV20-1 and TRBJ2-5; TCRdb gives TRBD2 as the D gene, but with no DNA this cannot be confirmed. The CDR3 loop spans 15 amino acids. Germline-derived CDR1 and CDR2 are DFQATT and SNEGSKA (reference sequence). The chain's CDR3 is CSARDPGTRLGTQYF.

V usage is TRBV11-2 and J usage is TRBJ1-2; the D call from TCRdb, TRBD1, cannot be confirmed without DNA. The CDR3 totals 13 residues. Germline CDR1 is SGHAT and CDR2 is FQNNGV. This CDR3 is CASSLMGENGYTF. Drawing the rest from reference TRBV11-2 and TRBJ1-2, the complete variable domain is EAGVAQSPRYKIIEKRQSVAFWCNPISGHATLYWYQQILGQGPKLLIQFQNNGVVDDSQLPKDRFSAERLKGVDSTLKIQPAKLEDSAVYLCASSLMGENGYTFGSGTRLTVV.

The chain couples TRBV19 to TRBJ2-7; TCRdb selects TRBD1, and the lack of DNA leaves this call unchecked. The CDR3 consists of 15 residues. Germline V CDR1 and CDR2: LNHDA, SQIVND (reference sequence). This CDR3 reads CASSILGGQGYEQYF.

The V gene is TRBV4-3, the J gene TRBJ1-1. The length of the CDR3 is 15 residues. CDR1 is LGHNA and CDR2 is YSLEER in the germline V gene. The CDR3 sequence: CASSQESGLVTEAFF.

V gene TRBV4-2 combines with J gene TRBJ1-5; TCRdb designates TRBD1, a call that cannot be tested without DNA. Germline-derived CDR1 and CDR2 are LGHNA and YNFKEQ. The CDR3 extends over 15 amino acids. CDR3 region: CASSLEGAGNQPQHF.

The gene calls are TRBV27 and TRBJ2-5; without DNA, the TCRdb call of TRBD2 cannot be checked. This CDR3 contains 14 residues. The germline gives CDR1 MNHEY, CDR2 SMNVEV (reference sequence). CDR3 protein: CASRPSGGGETQYF.

The CDR3 protein is CASSPKTGLDGYTF. The chain combines TRBV7-9 with TRBJ1-2; the D call from TCRdb, TRBD1, cannot be confirmed without DNA. The CDR3 contains 14 residues. Germline CDR1 reads SEHNR; CDR2 reads FQNEAQ (reference sequence). Based on the CDR3 plus reference TRBV7-9 and TRBJ1-2, the full variable domain is DTGVSQNPRHKITKRGQNVTFRCDPISEHNRLYWYRQTLGQGPEFLTYFQNEAQLEKSRLLSDRFSAERPKGSFSTLEIQRTEQGDSAMYLCASSPKTGLDGYTFGSGTRLTVV.

The rearrangement joins TRBV18 to TRBJ2-2. Germline V gene lookup returns CDR1 KGHSH and CDR2 LQKENI. The CDR3 spans 14 residues. The CDR3 sequence: CASSPPSRTGELFF.

The chain is built from TRBV12-3 or TRBV12-4 and TRBJ2-1; TCRdb selects TRBD2, and the lack of DNA leaves this call unchecked. The CDR3 runs to 14 residues. CDR3 sequence: CASSPSGGAHEQFF.

This chain links TRBV20-1 with TRBJ2-1; TCRdb's D call of TRBD2 is untestable without DNA. The CDR3 sequence is 15 residues long. Looked up from germline, CDR1 is DFQATT and CDR2 is SNEGSKA (reference sequence). This chain's CDR3 is CSATDYSGHYNEQFF.

The rearrangement links TRBV28 to TRBJ2-1. The CDR3 runs 13 residues. Germline values: CDR1 MDHEN, CDR2 SYDVKM. The CDR3 is CASRFGGYNEQFF.

CDR3: CASSPQELAYEQYF. The J gene is TRBJ2-7, the V gene TRBV6-5; as DNA is missing, the TRBD1 call by TCRdb cannot be tested. The germline gives CDR1 MNHEY, CDR2 SVGAGI. This CDR3 region has 14 residues.

The rearrangement links TRBV21-1 to TRBJ2-7; TCRdb calls TRBD2, which cannot be checked without DNA. TRBV21-1 constitutes a pseudogene. The CDR3 contains 15 residues. The CDR3 is CASSNKAAGHYEQYF.

This sequence joins TRBV6-5 and TRBJ2-1; the D gene TCRdb calls, TRBD2, cannot be checked with no DNA. The V gene's germline CDR1 is MNHEY and CDR2 SVGAGI. This CDR3 comprises 15 residues. CDR3 loop: CASSPLAGGFDEQFF.

The chain carries TRBV9 and TRBJ2-1; TCRdb gives TRBD2 as the D gene, but with no DNA this cannot be confirmed. Germline V gene sequence: CDR1 SGDLS, CDR2 YYNGEE. This CDR3 comprises 16 residues. CDR3 in amino acids: CASSVGSGGPYNEQFF.

The chain has TRBV7-9 and TRBJ2-2; the D call of TRBD1 rests on TCRdb alone, since no DNA is present to check it. The germline V gene has CDR1 SEHNR and CDR2 FQNEAQ (reference sequence). CDR3 length: 12 amino acids. The CDR3 is CATGLDTGELFF.

The J gene is TRBJ2-7, the V gene TRBV7-9. The CDR3 has 12 residues. Looked up from germline, CDR1 is SEHNR and CDR2 is FQNEAQ (reference sequence). CDR3 protein: CASSQISYEQYF.

The chain joins TRBV29-1 to TRBJ1-4; TCRdb lists TRBD1, though no DNA is available to test this call. The germline CDR1 and CDR2 sequences are SQVTM and ANQGSEA. This CDR3 is 12 amino acids long. The CDR3 here is CSVEATGGELFF.

The chain couples TRBV6-5 to TRBJ2-7; TCRdb outputs TRBD1, but without DNA this stays unchecked. In germline, CDR1 is MNHEY, CDR2 SVGAGI. The CDR3 consists of 16 residues. CDR3 protein: CASSYQSGPRPYEQYF.

The J gene is TRBJ2-1, the V gene TRBV12-3 or TRBV12-4. The CDR3 runs 12 residues. CDR3 residues: CASVAENNEQFF.

V is TRBV29-1 and J is TRBJ2-2; there is no DNA to check the TCRdb D call of TRBD2. The CDR3 is 16 amino acids. Germline V lookup: CDR1 SQVTM, CDR2 ANQGSEA. CDR3 region: CSATQRGGTATGELFF.

The chain links TRBV4-1 to TRBJ2-1. CDR3 length equals 11 residues. CDR1 and CDR2 from the germline V gene are MGHRA and YSYEKL. This CDR3 is CASSQAIEQFF.

The chain carries TRBV29-1 and TRBJ2-7. The germline V gene has CDR1 SQVTM and CDR2 ANQGSEA. The CDR3 extends over 16 amino acids. The CDR3 here is CSVEDPEIYGSYEQYF.

V is TRBV5-4 and J is TRBJ2-7; no DNA is available, so the TRBD1 call from TCRdb remains unchecked. The length of the CDR3 is 17 residues. CDR1 is SGHNT, CDR2 YYREEE, per germline (reference sequence). The CDR3 protein is CASSDEIGQGATYEQYF.